A selection of T cell receptor beta chains follows, all from one sample in a study of CD8 T cells in ankylosing spondylitis. TCRdb reprocessed the 5' RACE reads via MiXCR and lists one record per CDR3 protein. In the table there are around 490,000 distinct CDR3 sequences, less than 6% of which are singletons. The specimen sequenced was blood, either unsorted or a sorted T cell fraction (not recorded which). The receptor set was obtained from a male donor with ankylosing spondylitis. Both conserved end residues are part of each CDR3. Each record gives: V gene, clone size, J gene, D gene, CDR3 length, CDR3 protein, CDR3 DNA. The D gene is left open where the match is weak. Clone size appears in some rows only: once, few, many, or a class for an expanded clone.

v_gene: TRBV28; abundance: NA; j_gene: TRBJ1-2; d_gene: NA; len: 15; CDR3aa: CASSSPQWGAGGYTF; CDR3nt: TGTGCCAGCAGTTCTCCTCAATGGGGGGCGGGAGGCTACACCTTC
v_gene: TRBV20-1; abundance: many; j_gene: TRBJ1-2; d_gene: TRBD1; len: 15; CDR3aa: CSARRDRAANYGYTF; CDR3nt: TGCAGTGCTAGAAGGGACAGGGCAGCTAACTATGGCTACACCTTC
v_gene: TRBV12-3/TRBV12-4; abundance: many; j_gene: TRBJ1-1; d_gene: NA; len: 16; CDR3aa: CASSLASWGVNTEAFF; CDR3nt: TGTGCCAGCAGTTTAGCCTCCTGGGGAGTGAACACTGAAGCTTTCTTT
v_gene: TRBV4-3; abundance: many; j_gene: TRBJ1-5; d_gene: NA; len: 14; CDR3aa: CASSLSRVRQPQHF; CDR3nt: TGCGCCAGCAGCCTCTCTCGGGTCAGACAGCCCCAGCATTTT
v_gene: TRBV28; abundance: NA; j_gene: TRBJ2-7; d_gene: TRBD2; len: 16; CDR3aa: CASSLPLAGGPYEQYF; CDR3nt: TGTGCCAGCAGTTTACCACTAGCGGGAGGGCCCTACGAGCAGTACTTC
v_gene: TRBV4-3; abundance: many; j_gene: TRBJ1-2; d_gene: TRBD1; len: 15; CDR3aa: CASSQDRTGGYGYTF; CDR3nt: TGCGCCAGCAGCCAAGATAGGACAGGAGGCTATGGCTACACCTTC
v_gene: TRBV24-1; abundance: many; j_gene: TRBJ2-3; d_gene: NA; len: 17; CDR3aa: CATSETQGSHRIDTQYF; CDR3nt: TGTGCCACCAGTGAGACACAGGGTAGCCATCGGATAGATACGCAGTATTTT
v_gene: TRBV9; abundance: many; j_gene: TRBJ1-4; d_gene: NA; len: 13; CDR3aa: CASSVSVSEELFF; CDR3nt: TGTGCCAGCAGCGTAAGTGTAAGTGAAGAACTGTTTTTT
v_gene: TRBV20-1; abundance: many; j_gene: TRBJ2-4; d_gene: NA; len: 13; CDR3aa: CSAREQGANIQYF; CDR3nt: TGCAGTGCTAGAGAGCAGGGAGCCAACATTCAGTACTTC
v_gene: TRBV12-3/TRBV12-4; abundance: many; j_gene: TRBJ2-3; d_gene: NA; len: 15; CDR3aa: CASAVPGSSTDTQYF; CDR3nt: TGTGCCAGCGCCGTTCCGGGGAGTAGCACAGATACGCAGTATTTT
v_gene: TRBV20-1; abundance: many; j_gene: TRBJ2-1; d_gene: TRBD2; len: 16; CDR3aa: CSARSTLGGSYNEQFF; CDR3nt: TGCAGTGCTAGATCTACGTTGGGAGGGTCATACAATGAGCAGTTCTTC
v_gene: TRBV20-1; abundance: many; j_gene: TRBJ1-1; d_gene: NA; len: 13; CDR3aa: CSAYQGFRTEAFF; CDR3nt: TGCAGTGCGTATCAGGGGTTTCGCACTGAAGCTTTCTTT
v_gene: TRBV2; abundance: NA; j_gene: TRBJ2-5; d_gene: TRBD2; len: 15; CDR3aa: CASSERTSFQETQYF; CDR3nt: TGTGCCAGCAGTGAAAGGACTAGCTTCCAAGAGACCCAGTACTTC
v_gene: TRBV28; abundance: many; j_gene: TRBJ2-5; d_gene: TRBD2; len: 16; CDR3aa: CASSLERGGGMRTQYF; CDR3nt: TGTGCCAGCAGTTTAGAGCGGGGGGGCGGGATGCGGACCCAGTACTTC
v_gene: TRBV6-5; abundance: many; j_gene: TRBJ2-7; d_gene: NA; len: 11; CDR3aa: CASSRASEQYF; CDR3nt: TGTGCCAGCAGTAGGGCGTCCGAGCAGTACTTC
v_gene: TRBV19; abundance: few; j_gene: TRBJ1-5; d_gene: TRBD1; len: 16; CDR3aa: CASSPHADRGPQPQHF; CDR3nt: TGTGCCAGTAGTCCTCACGCGGACAGGGGCCCTCAGCCCCAGCATTTT
v_gene: TRBV5-1; abundance: many; j_gene: TRBJ2-1; d_gene: NA; len: 15; CDR3aa: CASSLEVRLYNEQFF; CDR3nt: TGCGCCAGCAGCTTAGAAGTCCGGCTCTACAATGAGCAGTTCTTC
v_gene: TRBV29-1; abundance: many; j_gene: TRBJ2-5; d_gene: NA; len: 11; CDR3aa: CSVGWRETQYF; CDR3nt: TGCAGCGTTGGCTGGAGGGAGACCCAGTACTTC
v_gene: TRBV20-1; abundance: many; j_gene: TRBJ1-5; d_gene: NA; len: 13; CDR3aa: CSALRTANQPQHF; CDR3nt: TGCAGTGCCCTCAGGACAGCCAATCAGCCCCAGCATTTT
v_gene: TRBV9; abundance: many; j_gene: TRBJ2-7; d_gene: NA; len: 12; CDR3aa: CASSDPGPEQYF; CDR3nt: TGTGCCAGCAGCGACCCGGGTCCCGAGCAGTACTTC
v_gene: TRBV10-3; abundance: many; j_gene: TRBJ1-1; d_gene: TRBD1; len: 14; CDR3aa: CAISEGQGDTEAFF; CDR3nt: TGTGCCATCAGTGAAGGGCAGGGGGACACTGAAGCTTTCTTT
v_gene: TRBV3-1; abundance: many; j_gene: TRBJ1-5; d_gene: NA; len: 13; CDR3aa: CASSQSNGQPQHF; CDR3nt: TGTGCCAGCAGCCAATCGAACGGACAGCCCCAGCATTTT
v_gene: TRBV5-1; abundance: many; j_gene: TRBJ2-5; d_gene: NA; len: 14; CDR3aa: CASSLGRQEETQYF; CDR3nt: TGCGCCAGCAGCTTGGGGCGTCAGGAAGAGACCCAGTACTTC
v_gene: TRBV20-1; abundance: many; j_gene: TRBJ1-1; d_gene: NA; len: 11; CDR3aa: CSATTVYEAFF; CDR3nt: TGCAGTGCCACTACTGTGTATGAAGCTTTCTTT
v_gene: TRBV5-1; abundance: many; j_gene: TRBJ2-1; d_gene: NA; len: 13; CDR3aa: CASSLAQGNEQFF; CDR3nt: TGCGCCAGCAGCTTGGCTCAGGGTAATGAGCAGTTCTTC
v_gene: TRBV4-2; abundance: many; j_gene: TRBJ2-7; d_gene: TRBD1; len: 14; CDR3aa: CASSQGGRGYEQYF; CDR3nt: TGTGCCAGCAGCCAAGGTGGCAGGGGGTACGAGCAGTACTTC
v_gene: TRBV5-1; abundance: many; j_gene: TRBJ2-2; d_gene: TRBD1; len: 15; CDR3aa: CASSPGQMYTGELFF; CDR3nt: TGCGCCAGCAGCCCGGGACAGATGTACACCGGGGAGCTGTTTTTT
v_gene: TRBV18; abundance: few; j_gene: TRBJ1-1; d_gene: NA; len: 12; CDR3aa: CASSAQELGAFF; CDR3nt: TGTGCCAGCTCAGCACAGGAGCTGGGAGCTTTCTTT
v_gene: TRBV28; abundance: many; j_gene: TRBJ2-3; d_gene: NA; len: 12; CDR3aa: CASSRYSHTQYF; CDR3nt: TGTGCCAGCAGTCGTTACAGTCATACGCAGTATTTT
v_gene: TRBV20-1; abundance: many; j_gene: TRBJ2-7; d_gene: TRBD2; len: 16; CDR3aa: CSATRLAGDPGYEQYF; CDR3nt: TGCAGTGCTACTAGACTAGCGGGGGACCCAGGGTACGAGCAGTACTTC
v_gene: TRBV4-3; abundance: many; j_gene: TRBJ2-1; d_gene: NA; len: 16; CDR3aa: CASSPQPDGEDNEQFF; CDR3nt: TGCGCCAGCAGCCCCCAGCCTGATGGGGAGGACAATGAGCAGTTCTTC
v_gene: TRBV6-2/TRBV6-3; abundance: many; j_gene: TRBJ2-3; d_gene: TRBD2; len: 18; CDR3aa: CASRQLAGKVSPTDTQYF; CDR3nt: TGTGCCAGCAGGCAACTAGCGGGAAAGGTGTCTCCCACAGATACGCAGTATTTT
v_gene: TRBV6-5; abundance: many; j_gene: TRBJ2-1; d_gene: NA; len: 15; CDR3aa: CASSYGGGAEGKQFF; CDR3nt: TGTGCCAGCAGTTACGGGGGAGGAGCCGAGGGGAAGCAGTTCTTC
v_gene: TRBV7-2; abundance: many; j_gene: TRBJ1-2; d_gene: TRBD1; len: 14; CDR3aa: CASSSRTGPIGYTF; CDR3nt: TGTGCCAGCAGCTCCCGGACAGGGCCCATTGGCTACACCTTC
v_gene: TRBV25-1; abundance: NA; j_gene: TRBJ2-5; d_gene: NA; len: 17; CDR3aa: CASSEYIVLGPQETQYF; CDR3nt: TGTGCCAGCAGTGAATATATAGTGCTGGGCCCCCAAGAGACCCAGTACTTC
v_gene: TRBV12-3/TRBV12-4; abundance: NA; j_gene: TRBJ2-1; d_gene: NA; len: 14; CDR3aa: CASKGRDNNNEQFF; CDR3nt: TGTGCCAGCAAGGGACGGGACAACAACAATGAGCAGTTCTTC
v_gene: TRBV6-1; abundance: many; j_gene: TRBJ2-3; d_gene: TRBD1; len: 15; CDR3aa: CASSPGQGALDTQYF; CDR3nt: TGTGCCAGCAGCCCCGGACAGGGGGCCTTAGATACGCAGTATTTT
v_gene: TRBV18; abundance: few; j_gene: TRBJ2-4; d_gene: NA; len: 13; CDR3aa: CASSPVGSDIQYF; CDR3nt: TGTGCCAGCTCACCAGTGGGATCCGACATTCAGTACTTC
v_gene: TRBV9; abundance: many; j_gene: TRBJ2-5; d_gene: NA; len: 15; CDR3aa: CASSPSGGLQETQYF; CDR3nt: TGTGCCAGCAGCCCTTCCGGGGGGCTTCAAGAGACCCAGTACTTC
v_gene: TRBV29-1; abundance: many; j_gene: TRBJ2-5; d_gene: TRBD1; len: 14; CDR3aa: CSVHRGQLRETQYF; CDR3nt: TGCAGCGTTCACAGGGGGCAGCTGAGGGAGACCCAGTACTTC
v_gene: TRBV7-9; abundance: NA; j_gene: TRBJ2-1; d_gene: TRBD2; len: 17; CDR3aa: CASSFGRGTSLYNEQFF; CDR3nt: TGTGCCAGCAGCTTTGGACGAGGGACTAGCCTCTACAATGAGCAGTTCTTC
v_gene: TRBV4-1; abundance: many; j_gene: TRBJ2-1; d_gene: NA; len: 17; CDR3aa: CASSQAGTRGRRNEQFF; CDR3nt: TGCGCCAGCAGCCAAGCCGGGACCCGGGGAAGGCGAAATGAGCAGTTCTTC